This T cell receptor beta chain was captured by sequencing in a study of CD8+ T cells in alopecia areata. Notes on the study in general: Tofacitinib significantly lowered scalp clonality and expanded CD8+ clones among the top 100. Clonality exceeded that of normal scalp in lesional scalp, most notably in alopecia totalis/universalis. During tofacitinib treatment, many expanded lesional clones remained in scalp and blood.

This sample's treatment: oral pan-JAK inhibitor, 5-10 mg twice daily. Individuals with alopecia areata gave both lesional scalp punch biopsies and peripheral blood for collection. About this clone itself: The antigen is undetermined.

In each case, RNA was isolated and then reverse transcribed into cDNA as the sequencing template. Sequencing used immunoSEQ multiplex PCR; TCRdb keeps in-frame clones, though not all of them. The sample includes 150,000 to 200,000 clones, roughly 50% of them seen just once. V lost 0 bases, J lost 7 bases, and 7 bases lay in between. The CDR3 is 13 residues long. CDR1 and CDR2 (germline): SGHDN, FVKESK. V and J are TRBV14 and TRBJ2-4; D uncertain. The receptor's source is a human donor with alopecia areata. The material sequenced was CD4+ T cells sorted from blood, taken between weeks 55 and 70, from a patient treated with tofacitinib. The CDR3 spells CASSQDGRNIQYF. DNA for the CDR3: TGTGCCAGCAGCCAAGATGGACGGAACATTCAGTACTTC.